A single sample gave rise to the 12 T cell receptor beta chains below, sequenced in a study of OX40 agonist ivuxolimab in advanced cancers. Measured with immunoSEQ multiplex PCR; TCRdb has only the in-frame clones, and not every one. The table lists 11,000 to 15,000 clones, 70% to 75% of them singletons, with about 30% in the top ten. The sequencing here drew on CD4+ or CD8+ T cells sorted from blood, taken in a trial of the OX40 agonist ivuxolimab. The receptors come from an adult with an advanced solid tumor such as melanoma, head and neck, liver or kidney cancer.

CDR3 coding DNA: TGTGCCAGCAGCTTAGTCAGGGAGGTCGATGGCTACACCTTC. This encodes CASSLVREVDGYTF. This chain uses TRBV7-9 with TRBJ1-2; a weak D match, TRBD1 (5 bases). CDR3 size: 14 residues. Germline CDR1 and CDR2: SEHNR and FQNEAQ (reference sequence). Trimming took off 1 base at V and 6 bases at J, with 12 bases between the two ends.

This clone was observed a few times. The genes are TRBV6-4 and TRBJ2-7; 9 positions match TRBD1. Germline V gives CDR1 MRHNA, CDR2 SNTAGT. The CDR3 runs to 15 residues. V lost 4 bases, J lost 0 bases, and 4 bases stayed unmatched. DNA for the CDR3: TGTGCCAGCAGTGCGGGGACAGGGCCCTCCTACGAGCAGTACTTC. It specifies CASSAGTGPSYEQYF.

This clone was seen more than once but under ten times. The V gene is TRBV9, the J gene TRBJ2-7, with 10 bases that match TRBD2. This CDR3 contains 20 residues. V shed 4 bases and J 0 bases; nucleotides not matched to a gene: 19. Germline CDR1 reads SGDLS; CDR2 reads YYNGEE. The CDR3 loop reads CASSSSLAGDAGKSSYEQYF. The CDR3, as DNA: TGTGCCAGCAGCTCCAGCCTAGCGGGAGACGCAGGCAAAAGCTCCTACGAGCAGTACTTC.

The gene calls are TRBV7-2 and TRBJ2-7; TRBD1 agrees at 7 bases. Germline assignment: CDR1 SGHTA and CDR2 FQGNSA. This CDR3 is 14 amino acids long. With 6 bases clipped from V and 2 bases from J, the junction kept 7 bases outside the gene matches. The CDR3 reads CASSSRGFTYEQYF. The CDR3 DNA reads as TGTGCCAGCAGTTCCAGGGGGTTTACCTACGAGCAGTACTTC.

V usage is TRBV6-5 and J usage is TRBJ2-2; no reliable D call. CDR3 size: 12 residues. Per germline, CDR1 MNHEY and CDR2 SVGAGI. The V end was cut by 1 base, the J end by 7 bases, with 4 bases between. In DNA form, the CDR3 reads TGTGCCAGCAGTTACTACGGCGGGGAGCTGTTTTTT. Translated, it gives CASSYYGGELFF.

The rearrangement uses TRBV7-9 and TRBJ2-1; perhaps TRBD1 as D (5 bases). CDR1 SEHNR and CDR2 FQNEAQ come from the germline V gene (reference sequence). Trimming removed 1 base at V and 4 bases at J, with 11 bases between. This CDR3 region has 15 residues. The CDR3 DNA follows: TGTGCCAGCAGCTTAGGCCCAGGGCGATACAATGAGCAGTTCTTC. This encodes CASSLGPGRYNEQFF.

The chain employs TRBV7-9 and TRBJ2-1, with 8 bases that match TRBD2. From germline, CDR1 is SEHNR and CDR2 FQNEAQ (reference sequence). The CDR3 is made up of 14 amino acids. With V trimmed by 4 bases and J by 4 bases, 3 bases remained unmatched. The CDR3 DNA is TGTGCCAGCAGCTCAGGACTAGCTTACAATGAGCAGTTCTTC. This codes for CASSSGLAYNEQFF.

The rearrangement joins TRBV6-5 to TRBJ2-7, with TRBD1 as a possible D gene (6 bases). Per the germline V gene, CDR1 is MNHEY and CDR2 is SVGAGI. Trimming took 6 bases from V and 3 from J, leaving 15 bases between them. The CDR3 runs 14 residues. The DNA for the CDR3 is TGTGCCAGCAGGGACAGCAACTCGAACTACGAGCAGTACTTC. Its translation is CASRDSNSNYEQYF.

The chain employs TRBV14 and TRBJ2-7; 9 nucleotides line up with TRBD1. V lost 1 base, J lost 2 bases, and 6 bases stayed unmatched. The V gene's germline CDR1 is SGHDN and CDR2 FVKESK. This CDR3 is built from 16 residues. The CDR3 sequence: CASSQVGTGSPYEQYF. In DNA, the CDR3 is TGTGCCAGCAGCCAAGTGGGGACAGGGTCACCCTACGAGCAGTACTTC.

The chain couples TRBV7-9 to TRBJ2-2, with a tentative D call TRBD1 (6 bases). Germline CDR1 and CDR2: SEHNR and FQNEAQ (reference sequence). With 7 bases removed from V and 1 base from J, the gap between germline ends came to 10 bases. This CDR3 has 14 amino acids. Here the CDR3 reads CASTPGQNTGELFF. Here the CDR3 DNA reads TGTGCCAGCACCCCGGGACAGAACACCGGGGAGCTGTTTTTT.

The J gene is TRBJ2-2, the V gene TRBV28; D is uncertain. The V end lost 2 bases, the J end lost 3 bases, and 7 bases lay between the germline ends. Germline V gene lookup returns CDR1 MDHEN and CDR2 SYDVKM. The CDR3 is 14 amino acids. CDR3 in DNA: TGTGCCAGCAGTTTAACCAGATACACCGGGGAGCTGTTTTTT. As protein: CASSLTRYTGELFF.

V usage is TRBV6-1 and J usage is TRBJ2-2, with 12 bases matching TRBD2. The CDR3 is 15 amino acids. Germline CDR1 and CDR2: MNHNS and SASEGT. The V gene end was trimmed by 2 bases and the J gene end by 6 bases; junction bases not matched to a gene: 1. CDR3 in DNA: TGTGCCAGCAGTGAACTAGCGGGAGGGCCCGGGGAGCTGTTTTTT. It yields the protein CASSELAGGPGELFF.